The 15 T cell receptor beta chains below all came from one sample that was sequenced in a study of monozygotic twins with inflammatory bowel disease. Each CDR3 protein gets one entry in TCRdb, which reprocessed the 5' RACE reads and gives no DNA. Here the sample table reports fewer than 550,000 distinct CDR3 sequences. Sequenced: blood. These TCRs come from a human donor with ulcerative colitis or Crohn's disease, or a healthy co-twin of an affected twin (not recorded which).

The chain combines TRBV5-1 with TRBJ1-1; the TCRdb D gene call, TRBD1, has no DNA to confirm it. The CDR3 runs to 13 residues. CDR1 and CDR2 from the germline V gene are SGHRS and YFSETQ. The CDR3 reads CASSPNRVTEAFF.

The chain uses TRBV20-1 and TRBJ2-5; TCRdb's D call, TRBD1, is unchecked because there is no DNA. The CDR3 has 13 residues. Germline V CDR1 and CDR2: DFQATT, SNEGSKA (reference sequence). Here the CDR3 reads CSATRRAKETQYF.

The V call is TRBV5-1, the J call TRBJ1-6. From germline, CDR1 is SGHRS and CDR2 YFSETQ. The CDR3 is 13 residues long. This chain's CDR3 is CASNDPESSPLHF.

The chain joins TRBV5-4 to TRBJ2-2. Per the germline V gene, CDR1 is SGHNT and CDR2 is YYREEE (reference sequence). This CDR3 is 13 amino acids long. The CDR3 loop is CASSPEVTGELFF. Supplemented by reference TRBV5-4 and TRBJ2-2, the full variable domain reads ETGVTQSPTHLIKTRGQQVTLRCSSQSGHNTVSWYQQALGQGPQFIFQYYREEENGRGNFPPRFSGLQFPNYSSELNVNALELDDSALYLCASSPEVTGELFFGEGSRLTVL.

The J gene is TRBJ2-3, the V gene TRBV9; without DNA, the TCRdb call of TRBD1 cannot be checked. Germline assignment: CDR1 SGDLS and CDR2 YYNGEE. This CDR3 spans 14 amino acids. CDR3 residues: CASSTRTSYDTQYF.

This chain links TRBV20-1 with TRBJ1-1; TCRdb's D call of TRBD1 is untestable without DNA. The CDR3 length is 15 residues. From germline, CDR1 is DFQATT and CDR2 SNEGSKA (reference sequence). The chain's CDR3 is CSARGGVQVNTEAFF.

The chain employs TRBV7-2 and TRBJ2-1; with no DNA, the TCRdb D assignment of TRBD1 cannot be verified. CDR3 size: 15 residues. Germline values: CDR1 SGHTA, CDR2 FQGNSA. The chain's CDR3 is CASSFGDRDYNEQFF.

The rearrangement links TRBV20-1 to TRBJ2-2; without DNA, the TCRdb call of TRBD2 cannot be checked. Per germline, CDR1 DFQATT and CDR2 SNEGSKA (reference sequence). CDR3 length: 15 amino acids. The CDR3 loop reads CSASLAGGFGGELFF.

The chain links TRBV12-3 or TRBV12-4 to TRBJ1-5. This CDR3 is built from 16 residues. The chain's CDR3 is CASSSQLGRSNQPQHF.

This chain connects TRBV5-1 to TRBJ1-1; TCRdb's D call of TRBD1 is untestable without DNA. CDR1 is SGHRS and CDR2 is YFSETQ in the germline V gene. The CDR3 totals 14 residues. CDR3 sequence: CASTQNRGLGEAFF.

The chain joins TRBV19 to TRBJ2-7; TCRdb's D call, TRBD1, is unchecked because there is no DNA. Germline V lookup: CDR1 LNHDA, CDR2 SQIVND (reference sequence). The CDR3 loop spans 14 amino acids. CDR3 sequence reads: CASSDRDPPYEQYF.

This chain joins TRBV3-1 and TRBJ2-1; the D call from TCRdb, TRBD1, cannot be confirmed without DNA. The CDR3 sequence is 17 residues long. Germline V gene sequence: CDR1 LGHDT, CDR2 YNNKEL (reference sequence). The CDR3 loop reads CASSQDKGTGPYNEQFF.

V and J are TRBV5-1 and TRBJ1-2; TCRdb calls TRBD1, which cannot be checked without DNA. The germline gives CDR1 SGHRS, CDR2 YFSETQ. The CDR3 contains 14 residues. CDR3 amino acids: CASSPEPGGYGYTF.

J is TRBJ2-1 and V is TRBV20-1; TCRdb returns TRBD2, unconfirmable since there is no DNA. The V gene's germline CDR1 is DFQATT and CDR2 SNEGSKA (reference sequence). The CDR3 length is 13 residues. The CDR3 here is CSVPPSTYNEQFF.

This chain joins TRBV5-6 and TRBJ2-2. The CDR3 is made up of 13 amino acids. CDR1 and CDR2 (germline): SGHDT, YYEEEE. CDR3 in amino acids: CASSQGITGELFF.